This T cell receptor beta chain was observed in a study of cytotoxic CD8 clonotypes in ibrutinib-treated CLL. This CDR3 comprises 15 residues. The germline gives CDR1 SGHTA, CDR2 FQGNSA. Trimming removed 0 bases at V and 1 base at J, with 9 bases between. Sequenced by immunoSEQ multiplex PCR; TCRdb stores in-frame clones only, minus some. This sample carries 250,000 to 350,000 clones, approximately 79% of them seen once, and the ten largest clones take around 5.1%. The count of this clone is one. Frozen-stored PBMCs produced about 2 micrograms of genomic DNA for TCR beta libraries. The chain uses TRBV7-2 and TRBJ1-2; D is undetermined. The TCR sequence derives from a human donor with chronic lymphocytic leukemia. The material was PBMCs, obtained at disease progression, from a patient treated with ibrutinib. The DNA of the CDR3 is TGTGCCAGCAGCTTAGCCGGGAGCTATAACTATGGCTACACCTTC. It encodes CASSLAGSYNYGYTF. The full variable domain, its missing parts supplied by reference TRBV7-2 and TRBJ1-2, is GAGVSQSPSNKVTEKGKDVELRCDPISGHTALYWYRQSLGQGLEFLIYFQGNSAPDKSGLPSDRFSAERTGGSVSTLTIQRTQQEDSAVYLCASSLAGSYNYGYTFGSGTRLTVV.